This T cell receptor (beta chain) was recovered during a study of identical twins. Germline CDR1 is MNHEY and CDR2 is SVGAGI. J was trimmed by 7 bases and V by 2 bases; bases with no gene match: 10. The CDR3 consists of 15 residues. About this clonotype itself: What it recognizes is unknown.

The study, taken as a whole, reports: Fewer insertions were carried by abundant cord blood beta clonotypes, but none was seen in memory repertoires. Modelling approaches yielded underestimates of out-of-frame TCR alpha sharing between monozygotic twins. Zero-insertion analyses were open to partial confounding by invariant MAIT and iNKT cells.

TCRdb reprocessed the 5' RACE reads via MiXCR and lists one record per CDR3 protein. The sample records 1.5 million to 2 million distinct CDR3 sequences, 25% to 35% being singletons. The sequence was collected from a newborn girl in good health. Sequences were obtained from cord blood. The V gene is TRBV6-5, the J gene TRBJ1-2; 7 nucleotides agree with TRBD1. The CDR3 coding sequence is TGTGCCAGCAGTTACGCCCCGACAGGGATGGCTGGCTACACCTTC. Its translation: CASSYAPTGMAGYTF.